This T cell receptor (beta chain) was documented in a study of STAT5B mutations in CD4+ large granular lymphocyte leukemia. Whole-study context: Among healthy controls, a particular HLA allele went with more CDR3 'QG' motifs.

Comment on this clone: Its antigen is not identified.

The protocol was immunoSEQ multiplex PCR, while the TCRdb copy is restricted to in-frame clones and leaves out a portion. The table records approximately 36,000 clones, around 80% of them present only once. Study-wide findings and caveats: The CD4+ versus CD8+ T-LGLL clonality difference may reflect limited sample size. Compared with healthy controls (2/35), patient top clones favored TRBV06 (8/27). 25% of private leukemic clonotypes occurred rarely in other patients' non-leukemic repertoires.

Germline V gene data show CDR1 as MRHNA and CDR2 as SNTAGT. V lost 5 bases to trimming and J lost 3 bases; unmatched junction nucleotides: 2. The CDR3 covers 13 residues. The receptor was isolated from a human donor in good health. The source material was CD4+ T cells from blood buffy coats. The chain joins TRBV6-4 to TRBJ1-1; TRBD1 agrees at 8 bases. In nucleotides, the CDR3 is TGTGCCAGCAGTATGACAGGGGACACTGAAGCTTTCTTT. It yields the protein CASSMTGDTEAFF.